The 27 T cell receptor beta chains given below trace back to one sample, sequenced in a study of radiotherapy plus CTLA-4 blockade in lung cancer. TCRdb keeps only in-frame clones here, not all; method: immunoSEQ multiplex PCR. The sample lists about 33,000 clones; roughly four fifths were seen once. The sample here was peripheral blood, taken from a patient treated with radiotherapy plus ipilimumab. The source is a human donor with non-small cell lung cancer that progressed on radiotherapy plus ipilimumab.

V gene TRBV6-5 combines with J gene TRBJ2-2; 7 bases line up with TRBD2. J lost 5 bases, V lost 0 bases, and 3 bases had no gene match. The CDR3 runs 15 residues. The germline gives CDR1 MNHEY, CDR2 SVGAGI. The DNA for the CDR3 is TGTGCCAGCAGTTACTCGGGACTAACAACCGGGGAGCTGTTTTTT. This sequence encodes CASSYSGLTTGELFF.

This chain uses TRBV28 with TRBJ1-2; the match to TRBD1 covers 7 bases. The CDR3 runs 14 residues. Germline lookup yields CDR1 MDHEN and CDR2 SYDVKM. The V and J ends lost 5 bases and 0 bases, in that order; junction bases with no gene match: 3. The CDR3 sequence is CASSPTGANYGYTF. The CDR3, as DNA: TGTGCCAGCAGTCCCACAGGGGCTAACTATGGCTACACCTTC.

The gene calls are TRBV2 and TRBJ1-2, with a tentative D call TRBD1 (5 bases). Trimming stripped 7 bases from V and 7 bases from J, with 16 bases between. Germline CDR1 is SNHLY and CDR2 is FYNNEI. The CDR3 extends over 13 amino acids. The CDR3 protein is CASIEWGERGYTF. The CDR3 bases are TGTGCCAGCATCGAATGGGGGGAGCGTGGCTACACCTTC.

The CDR3 region is CAISAEDWMNSYEQYF. The CDR3 nucleotides are TGTGCCATCAGTGCCGAGGACTGGATGAACTCCTACGAGCAGTACTTC. The chain carries TRBV10-3 and TRBJ2-7, with a possible D match to TRBD2 (5 bases). The CDR3 is made up of 16 amino acids. Germline V gives CDR1 ENHRY, CDR2 SYGVKD. V was shortened by 4 bases and J by 0 bases, with 16 bases between the two germline ends.

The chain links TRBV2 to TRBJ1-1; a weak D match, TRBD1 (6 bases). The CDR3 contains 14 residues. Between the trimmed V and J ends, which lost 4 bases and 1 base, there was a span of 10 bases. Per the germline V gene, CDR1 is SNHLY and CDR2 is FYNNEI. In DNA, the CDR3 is TGTGCCAGCAGTGCGGCCAGGGGGAACACTGAAGCTTTCTTT. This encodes CASSAARGNTEAFF.

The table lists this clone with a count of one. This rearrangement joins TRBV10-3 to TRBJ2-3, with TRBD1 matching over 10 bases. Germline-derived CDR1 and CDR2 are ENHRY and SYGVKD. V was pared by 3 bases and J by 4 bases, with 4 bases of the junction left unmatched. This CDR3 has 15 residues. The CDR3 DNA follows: TGTGCCATCAGTGATGGGGACAGGGGTGCAGATACGCAGTATTTT. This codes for CAISDGDRGADTQYF.

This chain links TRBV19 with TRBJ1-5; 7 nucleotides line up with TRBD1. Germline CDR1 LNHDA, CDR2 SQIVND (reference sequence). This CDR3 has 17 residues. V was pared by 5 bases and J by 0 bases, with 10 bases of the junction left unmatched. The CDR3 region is CASSSTWTGASNQPQHF. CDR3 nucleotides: TGTGCCAGTAGTTCCACGTGGACAGGAGCTAGCAATCAGCCCCAGCATTTT.

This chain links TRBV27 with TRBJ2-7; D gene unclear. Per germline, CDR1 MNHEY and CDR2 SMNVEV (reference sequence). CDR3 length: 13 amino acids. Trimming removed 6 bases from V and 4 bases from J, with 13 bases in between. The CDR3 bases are TGTGCCAGCAGGAGGCTCGGCTCTTACGAGCAGTACTTC. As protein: CASRRLGSYEQYF.

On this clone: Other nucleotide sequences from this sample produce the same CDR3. The CDR3 bases are TGTGCCACCAGCAGAGATGACTCCGGTACCTACGAGCAGTACTTC. Translating it yields CATSRDDSGTYEQYF. The rearrangement uses TRBV15 and TRBJ2-7; no reliable D call. The ends were cut back, 0 bases at V and 2 bases at J, with 11 bases in the middle. Germline V lookup: CDR1 LNHNV, CDR2 YYDKDF (reference sequence). The CDR3 runs to 15 residues.

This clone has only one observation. CDR3 nucleotides: TGTGCCAGCAGCTTACAAACAGGGCCCTACAATGAGCAGTTCTTC. Its protein is CASSLQTGPYNEQFF. The chain couples TRBV14 to TRBJ2-1; D perhaps matches TRBD1 (6 bases). The CDR3 has 15 amino acids. Germline CDR1 SGHDN, CDR2 FVKESK. Trimming cost V 5 bases and J 2 bases, with 13 bases left between them.

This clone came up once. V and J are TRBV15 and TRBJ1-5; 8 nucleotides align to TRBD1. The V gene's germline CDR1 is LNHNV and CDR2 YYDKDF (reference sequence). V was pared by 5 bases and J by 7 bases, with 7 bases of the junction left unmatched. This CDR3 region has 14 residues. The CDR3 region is CATSQDRVGQPQHF. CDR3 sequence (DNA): TGTGCCACCAGCCAGGACAGGGTTGGACAGCCCCAGCATTTT.

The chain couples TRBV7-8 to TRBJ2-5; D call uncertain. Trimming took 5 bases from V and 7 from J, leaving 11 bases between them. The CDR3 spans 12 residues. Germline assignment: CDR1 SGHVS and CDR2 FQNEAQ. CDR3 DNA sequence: TGTGCCAGCAGCCTACTTGAGATGACCCAGTACTTC. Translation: CASSLLEMTQYF.

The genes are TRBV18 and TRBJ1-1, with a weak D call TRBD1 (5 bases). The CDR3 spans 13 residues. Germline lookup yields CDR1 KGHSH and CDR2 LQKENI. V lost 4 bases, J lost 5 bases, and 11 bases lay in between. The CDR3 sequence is CASSRGEGTEAFF. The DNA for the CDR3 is TGTGCCAGCTCACGGGGGGAGGGGACTGAAGCTTTCTTT.

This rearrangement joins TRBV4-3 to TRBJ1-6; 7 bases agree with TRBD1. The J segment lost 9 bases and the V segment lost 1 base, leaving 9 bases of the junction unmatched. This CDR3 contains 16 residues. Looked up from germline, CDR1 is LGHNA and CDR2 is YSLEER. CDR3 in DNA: TGCGCCAGCAGCCAAGCCCTCCGGGACAGTGGTTCACCCCTCCACTTT. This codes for CASSQALRDSGSPLHF.

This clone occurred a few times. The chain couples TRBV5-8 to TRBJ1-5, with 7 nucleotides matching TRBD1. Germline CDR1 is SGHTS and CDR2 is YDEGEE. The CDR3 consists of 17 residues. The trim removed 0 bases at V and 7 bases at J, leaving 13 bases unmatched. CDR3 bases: TGTGCCAGCAGCTTGGTTTTGGCAGGGGGAATCATCCAGCCCCAGCATTTT. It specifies CASSLVLAGGIIQPQHF.

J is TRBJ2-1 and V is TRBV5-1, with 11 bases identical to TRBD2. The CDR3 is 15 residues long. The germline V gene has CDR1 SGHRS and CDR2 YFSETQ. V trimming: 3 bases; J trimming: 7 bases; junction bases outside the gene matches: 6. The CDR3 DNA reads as TGCGCCAGCAGCTCGAGTAGCGGGGGGGCGAATGAGCAGTTCTTC. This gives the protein CASSSSSGGANEQFF.

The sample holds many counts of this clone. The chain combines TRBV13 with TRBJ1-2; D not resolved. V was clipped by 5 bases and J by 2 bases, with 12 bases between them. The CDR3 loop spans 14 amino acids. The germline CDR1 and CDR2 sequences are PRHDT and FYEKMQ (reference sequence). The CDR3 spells CASSLRTGNYGYTF. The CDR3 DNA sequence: TGTGCCAGCAGCCTCAGGACGGGAAACTATGGCTACACCTTC.

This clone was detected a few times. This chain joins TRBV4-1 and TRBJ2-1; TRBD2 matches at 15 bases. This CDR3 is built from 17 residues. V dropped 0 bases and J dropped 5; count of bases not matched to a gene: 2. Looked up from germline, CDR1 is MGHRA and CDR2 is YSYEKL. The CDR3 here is CASSQDRTSGGDNEQFF. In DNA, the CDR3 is TGCGCCAGCAGCCAAGATCGGACTAGCGGGGGGGACAATGAGCAGTTCTTC.

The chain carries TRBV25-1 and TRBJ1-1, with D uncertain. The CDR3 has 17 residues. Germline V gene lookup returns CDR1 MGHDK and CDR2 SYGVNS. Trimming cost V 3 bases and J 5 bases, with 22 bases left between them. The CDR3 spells CASSDQIGGPAGTEAFF. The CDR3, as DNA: TGTGCCAGCAGTGATCAGATCGGAGGCCCGGCGGGAACTGAAGCTTTCTTT.

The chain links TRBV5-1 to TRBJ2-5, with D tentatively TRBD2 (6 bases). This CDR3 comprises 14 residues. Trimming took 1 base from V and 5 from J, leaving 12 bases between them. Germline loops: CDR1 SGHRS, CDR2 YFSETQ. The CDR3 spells CASSLIGEVETQYF. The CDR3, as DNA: TGCGCCAGCAGCTTGATAGGGGAGGTGGAGACCCAGTACTTC.

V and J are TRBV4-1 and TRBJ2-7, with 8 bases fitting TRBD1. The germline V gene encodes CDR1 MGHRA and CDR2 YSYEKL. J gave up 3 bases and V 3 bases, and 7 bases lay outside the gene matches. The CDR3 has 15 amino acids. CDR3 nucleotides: TGCGCCAGCAGCCAGGAGACAGGGGCAGGCTACGAGCAGTACTTC. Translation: CASSQETGAGYEQYF.

The CDR3 protein is CASSFNGGADTQYF. DNA for the CDR3: TGTGCCAGCAGCTTTAACGGGGGGGCGGATACGCAGTATTTT. The rearrangement joins TRBV5-4 to TRBJ2-3, with 8 bases fitting TRBD2. This CDR3 has 14 residues. V gave up 2 bases and J gave up 6 bases; unmatched junction bases: 5. Germline values: CDR1 SGHNT, CDR2 YYREEE (reference sequence).

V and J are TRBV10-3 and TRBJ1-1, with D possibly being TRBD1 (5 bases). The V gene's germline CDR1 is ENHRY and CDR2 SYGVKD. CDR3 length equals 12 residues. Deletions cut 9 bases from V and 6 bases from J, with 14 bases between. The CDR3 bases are TGTGCCATGGGGCGTGGGGTCGCTGAAGCTTTCTTT. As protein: CAMGRGVAEAFF.

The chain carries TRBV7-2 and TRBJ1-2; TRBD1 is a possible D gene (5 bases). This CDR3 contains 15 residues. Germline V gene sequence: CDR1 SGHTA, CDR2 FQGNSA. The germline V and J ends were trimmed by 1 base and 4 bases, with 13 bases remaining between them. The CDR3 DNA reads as TGTGCCAGCAGCTTAGTGCCAGGGTGGGCCTATGGCTACACCTTC. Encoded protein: CASSLVPGWAYGYTF.

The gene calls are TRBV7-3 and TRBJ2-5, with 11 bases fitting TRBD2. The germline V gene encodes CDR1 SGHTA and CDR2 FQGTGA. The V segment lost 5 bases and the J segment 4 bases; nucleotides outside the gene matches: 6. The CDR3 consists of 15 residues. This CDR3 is CASSISGGAGETQYF. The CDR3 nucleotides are TGTGCCAGCAGCATTAGCGGGGGGGCCGGAGAGACCCAGTACTTC.

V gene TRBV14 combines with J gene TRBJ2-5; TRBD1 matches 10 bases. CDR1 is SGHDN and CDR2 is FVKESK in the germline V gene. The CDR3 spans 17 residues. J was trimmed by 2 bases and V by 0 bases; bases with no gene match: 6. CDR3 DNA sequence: TGTGCCAGCAGCCAAGAGTGGGACAGGGGAGATCAAGAGACCCAGTACTTC. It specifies CASSQEWDRGDQETQYF. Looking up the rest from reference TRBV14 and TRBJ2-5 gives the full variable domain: EAGVTQFPSHSVIEKGQTVTLRCDPISGHDNLYWYRRVMGKEIKFLLHFVKESKQDESGMPNNRFLAERTGGTYSTLKVQPAELEDSGVYFCASSQEWDRGDQETQYFGPGTRLLVL.

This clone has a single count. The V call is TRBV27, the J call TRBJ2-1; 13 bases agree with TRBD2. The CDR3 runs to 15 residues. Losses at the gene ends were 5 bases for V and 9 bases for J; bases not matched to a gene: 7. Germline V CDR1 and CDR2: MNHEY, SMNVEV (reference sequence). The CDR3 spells CASSIPGLAGFEQFF. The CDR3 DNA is TGTGCCAGCAGTATACCGGGACTAGCGGGGTTTGAGCAGTTCTTC.